This is a list of T cell receptor beta chains from one sample in a study of shared clonotypes between healthy human individuals. The protocol was immunoSEQ multiplex PCR, while the TCRdb copy is restricted to in-frame clones and leaves out a portion. The table has 2,500,000 or so clones, more than 85% seen once; the top ten hold about 0.34%. Sequenced material: naive CD4+ T cells from PBMCs. The receptors were gathered from a man between 18 and 35 years old in good health. Some clones in this sample may be carry-over from other donors' samples. Each CDR3 is given with its conserved first and last residue. The order of the fields is clone size, J gene, V gene, D gene, CDR3 DNA, CDR3 protein. D genes are given only for firm matches. Clone size, where shown, is once, few, many, or a class for clones that have expanded.

size: few; J: TRBJ1-5; V: TRBV15; D: -; DNA: TGTGCCACCAGCAGCGACGCGGCCCAGCCCCAGCATTTT; CDR3: CATSSDAAQPQHF
size: -; J: TRBJ2-3; V: TRBV10-3; D: -; DNA: TGTGCCATCAGTGAATTTTCGGCCACCACAGATACGCAGTATTTT; CDR3: CAISEFSATTDTQYF
size: -; J: TRBJ1-1; V: TRBV15; D: -; DNA: TGTGCCACCAGCAGTCACCGGTGGGGGGAGGACACTGAAGCTTTCTTT; CDR3: CATSSHRWGEDTEAFF
size: once; J: TRBJ1-2; V: TRBV5-1; D: TRBD1; DNA: TGCGCCAGCAGCCGGGGACAGGGGGCTTTGGATGGCTACACCTTC; CDR3: CASSRGQGALDGYTF
size: -; J: TRBJ1-1; V: TRBV7-2; D: -; DNA: TGTGCCAGCAGCTTACGACAGTTGAACACTGAAGCTTTCTTT; CDR3: CASSLRQLNTEAFF
size: -; J: TRBJ2-1; V: TRBV11-2; D: TRBD2; DNA: TGTGCCAGCAGCCTAAGGACTAGCGGGAGACCCGGATATTACAATGAGCAGTTCTTC; CDR3: CASSLRTSGRPGYYNEQFF
size: -; J: TRBJ2-5; V: TRBV5-1; D: -; DNA: TGCGCCAGCAGCTTGGAAGAGGGGGGGACCCAGTACTTC; CDR3: CASSLEEGGTQYF
size: -; J: TRBJ2-4; V: TRBV14; D: TRBD1; DNA: TGTGCCAGCAGCCAAGGGGACAGCAAAAACATTCAGTACTTC; CDR3: CASSQGDSKNIQYF
size: -; J: TRBJ2-4; V: TRBV7-2; D: -; DNA: TGTGCCAGCAGCCTCGCCAGGGGTAACATTCAGTACTTC; CDR3: CASSLARGNIQYF
size: -; J: TRBJ2-5; V: TRBV29-1; D: -; DNA: TGCAGCGTCCGCGGACGGTTGGTTAGAAAGGGGGAGACCCAGTACTTC; CDR3: CSVRGRLVRKGETQYF
size: -; J: TRBJ1-1; V: TRBV27; D: -; DNA: TGTGCCAGCAGTTCGCCGGGACACCGGAGCACTGAAGCTTTCTTT; CDR3: CASSSPGHRSTEAFF
size: once; J: TRBJ2-3; V: TRBV19; D: TRBD2; DNA: TGTGCCAGTAGTTCCGTGACTAGCGGGAGGACAGATACGCAGTATTTT; CDR3: CASSSVTSGRTDTQYF
size: -; J: TRBJ2-2; V: TRBV7-3; D: TRBD1; DNA: TGTGCCAGCAGCCCTACGAGGGACAGCACCGGGGAGCTGTTTTTT; CDR3: CASSPTRDSTGELFF
size: -; J: TRBJ1-2; V: TRBV10-3; D: -; DNA: TGTGCCATCAGTGGGACAGCTAACTATGGCTACACCTTC; CDR3: CAISGTANYGYTF
size: -; J: TRBJ2-2; V: TRBV5-6; D: -; DNA: TGTGCCAGCAGCTTGGGAGGGGGCACCGGGGAGCTGTTTTTT; CDR3: CASSLGGGTGELFF
size: -; J: TRBJ1-3; V: TRBV27; D: -; DNA: TGTGCCAGCAGTCCATATCTAGGAAACACCATATATTTT; CDR3: CASSPYLGNTIYF
size: -; J: TRBJ2-5; V: TRBV25-1; D: TRBD2; DNA: TGTGCCAGCAGTGACCTAGCGGGAGGGAACCAAGAGACCCAGTACTTC; CDR3: CASSDLAGGNQETQYF